This T cell receptor (beta chain) derives from a study of tumor-infiltrating lymphocytes in primary liver carcinoma. Unsorted bulk tissue, about 19-31 mg of it, served as the source for co-extraction of RNA and DNA. V shed 10 bases and J shed 0 bases, with 13 bases lying between them. The CDR3 extends over 14 amino acids. Germline lookup yields CDR1 LNHDA and CDR2 SQIVND (reference sequence). Reverse transcription of about 0.5 ug total RNA with a constant-region primer produced TCR beta cDNA. Sequencing libraries for TCR beta derived from three nested multiplex PCR rounds that used slightly modified ARM-PCR. The first two PCR rounds used TRBV1-TRBV30 forward primers with a C-beta reverse primer, about 10 cycles each. TCRdb itself ran the multiplex PCR reads through MiXCR, one entry per CDR3 protein. The sample carries roughly 32,000 distinct CDR3 sequences, 75% to 85% recorded once.

What was sequenced was liver tumor tissue from sampling region 5. The subset denotes: tumor region T5, tumor centre. The clonotype originates from a man in his forties with primary liver carcinoma and hepatitis B virus infection. This rearrangement joins TRBV19 to TRBJ1-3; tentatively, D is TRBD1 (6 bases). Here the CDR3 DNA reads TGTGCCAATAGAGGACAGAACTCTGGAAACACCATATATTTT. As protein: CANRGQNSGNTIYF. Full variable domain (remainder filled in from reference TRBV19 and TRBJ1-3): DGGITQSPKYLFRKEGQNVTLSCEQNLNHDAMYWYRQDPGQGLRLIYYSQIVNDFQKGDIAEGYSVSREKKESFPLTVTSAQKNPTAFYLCANRGQNSGNTIYFGEGSWLTVV.